These 12 T cell receptor beta chains originate from one sample sequenced in a study of technical replicates of blood from a handful of donors. The repertoire was sequenced with immunoSEQ multiplex PCR; TCRdb's copy has only in-frame clones and lacks some. The table has around 95,000 clones, around 96% seen once. The sample consisted of T cells isolated from PBMCs. These receptors originate from a human donor in good health.

This chain joins TRBV18 and TRBJ1-1; D ambiguous. With 2 bases removed from V and 0 bases from J, the gap between germline ends came to 10 bases. This CDR3 spans 15 amino acids. Germline CDR1 reads KGHSH; CDR2 reads LQKENI. CDR3: CASSPNEALNTEAFF. The CDR3 DNA is TGTGCCAGCTCACCAAATGAGGCACTGAACACTGAAGCTTTCTTT.

This clone has just one count. The chain employs TRBV10-1 and TRBJ2-1, with 11 bases identical to TRBD2. The V gene's germline CDR1 is WNHNN and CDR2 SYGVQD (reference sequence). This CDR3 has 16 amino acids. With V trimmed by 0 bases and J by 4 bases, 2 bases remained unmatched. CDR3 nucleotides: TGCGCCAGCAGTGAGTCCGGGACTAGCGGTTACAATGAGCAGTTCTTC. Protein product: CASSESGTSGYNEQFF.

This clone occurred once. The rearrangement uses TRBV10-2 and TRBJ2-3; D is unresolved. Germline CDR1 reads WSHSY; CDR2 reads SAAADI. Trimming left V 6 bases short and J 4 bases short, with 8 bases between. This CDR3 contains 12 residues. The CDR3 DNA follows: TGCGCCAGCAGCGAGATATCAGATACGCAGTATTTT. Encoded protein: CASSEISDTQYF.

V is TRBV27 and J is TRBJ1-3; D perhaps matches TRBD1 (5 bases). The germline V and J ends were trimmed by 2 bases and 1 base, with 12 bases remaining between them. The germline CDR1 and CDR2 sequences are MNHEY and SMNVEV (reference sequence). The CDR3 is 16 amino acids. The CDR3 DNA reads TGTGCCAGCAGTTTAATGGGGGGATCTTCTGGAAACACCATATATTTT. Translating it yields CASSLMGGSSGNTIYF.

The chain links TRBV25-1 to TRBJ1-6, with TRBD1 as a possible D gene (5 bases). Germline CDR1 MGHDK, CDR2 SYGVNS. Trimming left V 3 bases short and J 6 bases short, with 9 bases between. This CDR3 comprises 14 residues. Here the CDR3 reads CASSESRANSPLHF. In DNA form, the CDR3 reads TGTGCCAGCAGTGAGTCCAGGGCTAATTCACCCCTCCACTTT.

This clone was seen only once. The rearrangement joins TRBV5-8 to TRBJ2-1, with 8 bases lining up with TRBD2. CDR3 length: 15 residues. V was pared by 0 bases and J by 3 bases, with 2 bases of the junction left unmatched. Germline CDR1 and CDR2: SGHTS and YDEGEE. CDR3 nucleotide sequence: TGTGCCAGCAGCTTGGTCGGGAGGGGCTACAATGAGCAGTTCTTC. Its protein is CASSLVGRGYNEQFF.

This chain connects TRBV5-4 to TRBJ2-1, with 9 bases that match TRBD2. Germline trimming cut 5 bases from V and 7 bases from J; bases unmatched to any gene: 10. The germline V gene has CDR1 SGHNT and CDR2 YYREEE (reference sequence). The CDR3 loop spans 15 amino acids. The CDR3 bases are TGTGCCAGCAGAAATGCGGCGGGAGGGTTAAATGAGCAGTTCTTC. This gives the protein CASRNAAGGLNEQFF.

The CDR3: CASSQDFLHVGTGMAGNTIYF. CDR3 DNA: TGTGCCAGCAGCCAAGATTTTTTGCACGTAGGAACAGGGATGGCTGGAAACACCATATATTTT. The V call is TRBV14, the J call TRBJ1-3, with D possibly being TRBD1 (6 bases). The CDR3 runs 21 residues. Germline values: CDR1 SGHDN, CDR2 FVKESK. The V end lost 0 bases, the J end lost 2 bases, and 26 bases lay between the germline ends.

CDR3 sequence reads: CASSVGTGSPYTEAFF. CDR3 nucleotide sequence: TGCGCCAGCAGCGTCGGGACAGGGTCACCTTACACTGAAGCTTTCTTT. The rearrangement links TRBV4-1 to TRBJ1-1; TRBD1 matches 9 bases. V lost 5 bases and J lost 3; bases outside the gene matches: 10. Germline V gene sequence: CDR1 MGHRA, CDR2 YSYEKL. The CDR3 has 16 residues.

The rearrangement links TRBV27 to TRBJ1-2; 8 bases are a match to TRBD1. V lost 6 bases, J lost 2 bases, and 5 bases stayed unmatched. The CDR3 is 14 amino acids. The germline CDR1 and CDR2 sequences are MNHEY and SMNVEV (reference sequence). CDR3 nucleotides: TGTGCCAGCAGCGAGACAGGGGCGAACTATGGCTACACCTTC. It encodes CASSETGANYGYTF.

This chain joins TRBV29-1 and TRBJ2-7; D remains ambiguous. The ends were cut back, 5 bases at V and 3 bases at J, with 11 bases in the middle. Germline CDR1 and CDR2: SQVTM and ANQGSEA. The CDR3 has 12 residues. The CDR3 loop is CSVISSRYEQYF. Written as DNA, the CDR3 is TGCAGCGTTATAAGCTCCCGCTACGAGCAGTACTTC.

This clone was recorded only once. V is TRBV28 and J is TRBJ2-7; D remains ambiguous. The CDR3 sequence is 15 residues long. The V end lost 2 bases, the J end lost 0 bases, and 11 bases lay between the germline ends. Germline assignment: CDR1 MDHEN and CDR2 SYDVKM. CDR3 sequence (DNA): TGTGCCAGCAGTTTAATGTCTAGGTTCTCCTACGAGCAGTACTTC. Translation: CASSLMSRFSYEQYF.